This TCR beta chain was sequenced during a study of T cells after yellow fever vaccination. Overall study results and limits: Any FACS-sorted repertoire could hold abundant clonotypes that contaminate it from the bulk population. A minor fraction of clonotypes spanned both CD4 and CD8 compartments. Primary-vaccination clones mostly resurfaced post-booster (about 95% CD4, roughly 90% CD8).

This clonotype came up a few times. Antigen unknown. The TCR cDNA carried a universal primer site and UMIs from 5'RACE template switching. TCRdb reanalysed the 5' RACE reads using MiXCR and keeps one entry per CDR3 protein. The sample carries 300,000 to 350,000 distinct CDR3 sequences, approximately 8% recorded once. Germline V gene lookup returns CDR1 SGHNT and CDR2 YYREEE (reference sequence). V gave up 3 bases and J gave up 1 base; unmatched junction bases: 4. The CDR3 is made up of 16 amino acids. The source of this sequence is a man in his late teens or twenties who received the YFV17D yellow fever vaccine. V gene TRBV5-4 combines with J gene TRBJ2-3, with TRBD1 matching over 11 bases. The material sequenced was PBMCs, taken around 45 days after the first yellow fever vaccination. The CDR3 spells CASSSGTGGGTDTQYF. In DNA, the CDR3 is TGTGCCAGCAGCTCGGGGACAGGGGGGGGCACAGATACGCAGTATTTT.